These 21 T cell receptor beta chains originate from one sample sequenced in a study of T cells in Graves' hyperthyroidism and ophthalmopathy. TCR beta CDR3 sequences were amplified from RNA transcripts. A set of HTBI primers served as the primers for a first-round RT-PCR of the TCR CDR3. TCRdb re-analysed the multiplex PCR reads in MiXCR, keeping a single row per CDR3 protein. The repertoire holds 300,000 to 500,000 distinct CDR3 sequences, with about 14% as singletons. The sample was blood. The source of these receptors is a man aged 50-60 years with Graves' ophthalmopathy.

At least ten counts were recorded for this clonotype. The chain combines TRBV6-1 with TRBJ2-1; 11 nucleotides line up with TRBD2. The CDR3 consists of 16 residues. V gave up 4 bases and J gave up 10 bases; unmatched junction bases: 12. Per germline, CDR1 MNHNS and CDR2 SASEGT. CDR3 nucleotide sequence: TGTGCCAGCAGTGTCGGGACTAGCGGAGGGGACGAAGAGCAGTTCTTC. Protein: CASSVGTSGGDEEQFF.

This clonotype came up many times. The V call is TRBV20-1, the J call TRBJ2-1, with 7 bases matching TRBD2. Germline V gene sequence: CDR1 DFQATT, CDR2 SNEGSKA (reference sequence). The CDR3 runs 13 residues. V dropped 6 bases and J dropped 4; count of bases not matched to a gene: 6. Written as DNA, the CDR3 is TGCAGTGCCACGGGAGGAGGGTACAATGAGCAGTTCTTC. Amino acid sequence: CSATGGGYNEQFF.

The chain combines TRBV6-1 with TRBJ1-5; TRBD1 aligns across 7 bases. Germline CDR1 is MNHNS and CDR2 is SASEGT. V lost 8 bases to trimming and J lost 1 base; unmatched junction nucleotides: 8. CDR3 size: 15 residues. CDR3 protein: CASLKTGRSNQPQHF. The CDR3 DNA reads TGTGCCAGCCTCAAGACAGGGAGGAGCAATCAGCCCCAGCATTTT.

This clonotype came up a few times. The chain uses TRBV19 and TRBJ2-7; possibly TRBD1 for D (6 bases). The CDR3 has 14 amino acids. Trimming pared 4 bases from V and 2 bases from J, leaving 12 bases between. In germline, CDR1 is LNHDA, CDR2 SQIVND (reference sequence). The CDR3 sequence: CASSTWDKTYEQYF. The CDR3 nucleotides are TGTGCCAGTAGTACCTGGGACAAAACCTACGAGCAGTACTTC.

This clonotype was found a few times. This chain links TRBV5-4 with TRBJ2-6; no reliable D call. This CDR3 has 15 amino acids. Trimming left V 4 bases short and J 1 base short, with 9 bases between. Germline CDR1 is SGHNT and CDR2 is YYREEE (reference sequence). CDR3 loop: CASSVGWSGANVLTF. The CDR3 coding sequence is TGTGCCAGCAGCGTTGGTTGGTCTGGGGCCAACGTCCTGACTTTC.

The chain is built from TRBV2 and TRBJ2-3; D gene ambiguous. Between the trimmed V and J ends, which lost 5 bases and 1 base, there was a span of 13 bases. Germline V gene data show CDR1 as SNHLY and CDR2 as FYNNEI. The CDR3 is 15 amino acids. CDR3: CASSLTRARTDTQYF. In DNA form, the CDR3 reads TGTGCCAGCAGTTTGACTCGGGCCCGCACAGATACGCAGTATTTT.

This clonotype was seen repeatedly, ten times or more. The V call is TRBV30, the J call TRBJ2-5, with D possibly matching TRBD1 (6 bases). There are 15 residues in the CDR3. Trimming pared 4 bases from V and 2 bases from J, leaving 17 bases between. Germline loops: CDR1 GTSNPN, CDR2 SVGIG (reference sequence). CDR3 sequence: CAWNEAGDQQETQYF. The CDR3 DNA sequence: TGTGCCTGGAACGAAGCAGGGGACCAGCAAGAGACCCAGTACTTC. Looking up the rest from reference TRBV30 and TRBJ2-5 gives the full variable domain: SQTIHQWPATLVQPVGSPLSLECTVEGTSNPNLYWYRQAAGRGLQLLFYSVGIGQISSEVPQNLSASRPQDRQFILSSKKLLLSDSGFYLCAWNEAGDQQETQYFGPGTRLLVL.

In its sample, this clonotype was seen a few times. The chain employs TRBV24-1 and TRBJ2-6; 8 bases align to TRBD1. The CDR3 extends over 16 amino acids. After removal of 4 bases from V and 0 bases from J, the junction contained 1 base not matched to a gene. Germline CDR1 is KGHDR and CDR2 is SFDVKD. In DNA, the CDR3 is TGTGCCACCAGTGACAGGGGGCTCTCTGGGGCCAACGTCCTGACTTTC. Protein: CATSDRGLSGANVLTF.

This clonotype was counted many times. V and J are TRBV20-1 and TRBJ2-3; D ambiguous. The CDR3 is 11 amino acids. Trimming took off 3 bases at V and 4 bases at J, with 5 bases between the two ends. CDR1 and CDR2 (germline): DFQATT, SNEGSKA (reference sequence). DNA for the CDR3: TGCAGTGCTAGGTCTGCAGATACGCAGTATTTT. It encodes CSARSADTQYF.

This clonotype was picked up many times. The gene calls are TRBV30 and TRBJ1-5; the D is unclear. The CDR3 covers 16 residues. CDR1 and CDR2 (germline): GTSNPN, SVGIG (reference sequence). V gave up 0 bases and J gave up 0 bases, with 12 bases separating them. The CDR3 nucleotides read TGTGCCTGGAGTGTACTGGCAGTCAATAGCAATCAGCCCCAGCATTTT. Its protein is CAWSVLAVNSNQPQHF. The complete variable domain, with remaining parts taken from reference TRBV30 and TRBJ1-5, reads SQTIHQWPATLVQPVGSPLSLECTVEGTSNPNLYWYRQAAGRGLQLLFYSVGIGQISSEVPQNLSASRPQDRQFILSSKKLLLSDSGFYLCAWSVLAVNSNQPQHFGDGTRLSIL.

This clonotype was seen repeatedly, ten times or more. The chain employs TRBV6-1 and TRBJ1-2; 9 nucleotides line up with TRBD1. CDR3 length: 14 residues. CDR1 is MNHNS, CDR2 SASEGT, per germline. V was clipped by 8 bases and J by 6 bases; unmatched bases: 10. The CDR3 nucleotides are TGTGCCAGCCAAAGAACGGACAGGGGTGATGGCTACACCTTC. As protein: CASQRTDRGDGYTF.

Many counts were recorded for this clonotype. The V gene is TRBV6-1, the J gene TRBJ1-1, with D unclear. CDR1 and CDR2 from the germline V gene are MNHNS and SASEGT. The ends were cut back, 6 bases at V and 0 bases at J, with 8 bases in the middle. The CDR3 is 13 residues long. The DNA of the CDR3 is TGTGCCAGCAGCACCCTCATGAACACTGAAGCTTTCTTT. Amino acid sequence: CASSTLMNTEAFF.

This clonotype has a count of ten or more. The DNA of the CDR3 is TGTGCCAGCCAACTTGCGGAGAAAAACATTCAGTACTTC. Translating it yields CASQLAEKNIQYF. The V gene is TRBV18, the J gene TRBJ2-4; D not resolved. Germline assignment: CDR1 KGHSH and CDR2 LQKENI. The CDR3 extends over 13 amino acids. V was clipped by 8 bases and J by 4 bases, with 12 bases between them.

For this clonotype: A much larger clone lies one base from this, so it may be a read error. CDR3 bases: TGCAGTGCTAGAGAAGGGATTGTCAAGTACAATGAGCAGTTCTTC. It encodes CSAREGIVKYNEQFF. The gene calls are TRBV20-1 and TRBJ2-1; D ambiguous. The germline V gene has CDR1 DFQATT and CDR2 SNEGSKA (reference sequence). The CDR3 consists of 15 residues. Trimming pared 0 bases from V and 4 bases from J, leaving 13 bases between.

This clonotype was recorded at least ten times. V usage is TRBV6-1 and J usage is TRBJ1-1, with D hard to call. CDR3 length equals 16 residues. Trimming left V 7 bases short and J 1 base short, with 19 bases between. Germline CDR1 is MNHNS and CDR2 is SASEGT. The CDR3 nucleotides read TGTGCCAGCATCCCAAAATCCCCTAATAAGAACACTGAAGCTTTCTTT. Residues: CASIPKSPNKNTEAFF.

This clonotype was seen ten or more times. The chain joins TRBV20-1 to TRBJ2-5; 7 bases map to TRBD2. The CDR3 consists of 15 residues. V gave up 2 bases and J gave up 2 bases; unmatched junction bases: 8. In germline, CDR1 is DFQATT, CDR2 SNEGSKA (reference sequence). Here the CDR3 DNA reads TGCAGTGCTAGACCGAGCGGGACGGAGCAAGAGACCCAGTACTTC. Amino acids: CSARPSGTEQETQYF.

This clonotype was counted many times. J is TRBJ1-1 and V is TRBV11-1; possibly TRBD1 for D (5 bases). CDR1 SGHAT and CDR2 FQDESV come from the germline V gene (reference sequence). Trimming took off 2 bases at V and 2 bases at J, with 9 bases between the two ends. This CDR3 has 14 residues. The CDR3 loop reads CASSLKTANTEAFF. The CDR3, as DNA: TGTGCCAGCAGCTTAAAGACAGCTAACACTGAAGCTTTCTTT.

The chain carries TRBV29-1 and TRBJ2-7; the D is unclear. The CDR3 is 13 residues long. CDR1 and CDR2 from the germline V gene are SQVTM and ANQGSEA. The ends were cut back, 6 bases at V and 0 bases at J, with 12 bases in the middle. CDR3 nucleotide sequence: TGCAGCGTCACATCCTGGGACTCCTACGAGCAGTACTTC. Protein: CSVTSWDSYEQYF.

V usage is TRBV4-2 and J usage is TRBJ2-1, with a weak D call TRBD2 (6 bases). The V gene lost 2 bases and the J gene lost 6 bases, with 26 bases spanning the gap. The CDR3 runs to 19 residues. Germline CDR1 is LGHNA and CDR2 is YNFKEQ. The CDR3 sequence: CASSQSQSLSGSRGNEQFF. The CDR3 DNA follows: TGTGCCAGCAGCCAAAGTCAGTCTCTTAGCGGTTCCCGCGGCAATGAGCAGTTCTTC.

The CDR3 protein is CASSPTGGASYGYTF. The CDR3 nucleotides are TGTGCCAGCAGTCCTACAGGGGGCGCCAGCTATGGCTACACCTTC. The gene calls are TRBV28 and TRBJ1-2; 9 nucleotides match TRBD1. The CDR3 consists of 15 residues. Per the germline V gene, CDR1 is MDHEN and CDR2 is SYDVKM. V lost 5 bases and J lost 4; bases outside the gene matches: 8.

This clonotype showed up many times. V and J are TRBV2 and TRBJ2-7; no definite D call. The germline V and J ends were trimmed by 0 bases and 4 bases, with 16 bases remaining between them. Germline values: CDR1 SNHLY, CDR2 FYNNEI. This CDR3 spans 16 amino acids. In DNA, the CDR3 is TGTGCCAGCAGTGAAGCAGGGTTGTCAGTACAATACGAGCAGTACTTC. This gives the protein CASSEAGLSVQYEQYF.